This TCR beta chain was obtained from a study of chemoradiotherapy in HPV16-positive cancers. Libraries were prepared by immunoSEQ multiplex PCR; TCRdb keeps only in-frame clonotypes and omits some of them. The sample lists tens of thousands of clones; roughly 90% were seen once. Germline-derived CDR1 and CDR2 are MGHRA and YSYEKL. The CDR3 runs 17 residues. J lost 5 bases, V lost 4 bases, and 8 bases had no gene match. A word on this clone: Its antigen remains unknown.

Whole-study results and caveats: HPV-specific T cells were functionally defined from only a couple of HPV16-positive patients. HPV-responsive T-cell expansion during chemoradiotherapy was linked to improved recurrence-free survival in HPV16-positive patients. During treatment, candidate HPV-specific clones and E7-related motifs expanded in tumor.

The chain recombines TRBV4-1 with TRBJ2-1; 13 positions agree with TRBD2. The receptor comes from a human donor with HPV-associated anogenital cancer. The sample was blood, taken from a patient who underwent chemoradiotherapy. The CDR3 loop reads CASSPRLAGGGDNEQFF. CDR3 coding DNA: TGCGCCAGCAGCCCAAGACTAGCGGGAGGCGGTGACAATGAGCAGTTCTTC.